This T cell receptor (beta chain) was recorded in a study of blood T cells in healthy people across ages. Individuals who donated were healthy Caucasians from Russia aged roughly 6 to 100. Total RNA was extracted at no less than 6 micrograms per sample. Trimming removed 8 bases from V and 7 bases from J; junction bases left unmatched: 8. Germline V gives CDR1 SGHTA, CDR2 FQGNSA. The CDR3 has 13 residues. Primers used in a second PCR of roughly 6 to 11 cycles were a sample-barcoded 5' primer and a J-beta primer mix. TCRdb called the 5' RACE reads again in MiXCR, with one record for every CDR3 protein. The sample has about 730,000 distinct CDR3 sequences; roughly 44% are singletons. Ten or more counts support this clonotype.

This sequence originates from a woman in her sixties or seventies in good health. Source material: blood. This sequence joins TRBV7-2 and TRBJ2-7, with TRBD2 matching 10 bases. The chain's CDR3 is CASLQREGREQYF. DNA for the CDR3: TGTGCCAGCCTCCAGCGGGAGGGCCGAGAGCAGTACTTC.